Following are 11 T cell receptor beta chains from one sample sequenced in a study of blood T cell repertoires in COVID-19. Profiling relied on immunoSEQ multiplex PCR, and the TCRdb table lists in-frame clones only, not all of them. The sample contains more than 90,000 clones, 75% to 85% of which appear only once. Source material: peripheral blood. These receptors were collected from a man in his sixties with acute or convalescent COVID-19.

The rearrangement joins TRBV3-1 (or the pseudogene TRBV3-2) to TRBJ2-2; D is possibly TRBD2 (6 bases). Germline CDR1 and CDR2: LGHDT and YNNKEL (reference sequence). The V end lost 4 bases, the J end lost 4 bases, and 13 bases lay between the germline ends. This CDR3 region has 15 residues. In DNA, the CDR3 is TGTGCCAGCAGCCTTTCCGGGGGTGGCACCGGGGAGCTGTTTTTT. Amino acids: CASSLSGGGTGELFF.

In its sample, this clone was seen a few times. The chain joins TRBV12-3 or TRBV12-4 to TRBJ1-2; D possibly corresponds to TRBD1 (6 bases). V was trimmed by 6 bases and J by 3 bases, leaving 11 bases between them. This CDR3 contains 13 residues. The CDR3 DNA reads as TGTGCCAGCAGCCCGGACAGATACTATGGCTACACCTTC. The encoded protein is CASSPDRYYGYTF.

This clone appeared once. The chain links TRBV2 to TRBJ1-1, with D perhaps TRBD1 (6 bases). The V end lost 8 bases, the J end lost 6 bases, and 16 bases lay between the germline ends. The CDR3 loop spans 13 amino acids. Germline V gene data show CDR1 as SNHLY and CDR2 as FYNNEI. In nucleotides, the CDR3 is TGTGCCAGCGGGGGGGACATTGGGTCTGAAGCTTTCTTT. It translates to CASGGDIGSEAFF.

This chain joins TRBV7-2 and TRBJ2-1, with a possible D match to TRBD2 (5 bases). The CDR3 length is 16 residues. Trimming left V 5 bases short and J 3 bases short, with 17 bases between. Germline assignment: CDR1 SGHTA and CDR2 FQGNSA. CDR3 DNA sequence: TGTGCCAGCAGCAGCCCTGCGTCGCGGGTCTACAATGAGCAGTTCTTC. Translated, it gives CASSSPASRVYNEQFF.

A single count supports this clone. DNA for the CDR3: TGTGCCAGCAGTTCCTCAGATGACTTTGGAGGCTACACCTTC. This translates into CASSSSDDFGGYTF. The rearrangement uses TRBV6-5 and TRBJ1-2; D gene uncertain. CDR3 length: 14 residues. Germline loops: CDR1 MNHEY, CDR2 SVGAGI. Between the trimmed V and J ends, which lost 4 bases and 8 bases, there was a span of 17 bases.

This clone was counted once. V usage is TRBV7-2 and J usage is TRBJ1-2; D gene uncertain. V was pared by 0 bases and J by 4 bases, with 15 bases between. The CDR3 is 16 residues long. The germline CDR1 and CDR2 sequences are SGHTA and FQGNSA. In nucleotides, the CDR3 is TGTGCCAGCAGCTTAGCGGAAGGGTCCGCGGGCTATGGCTACACCTTC. Amino acid sequence: CASSLAEGSAGYGYTF.

In its sample, this clone was seen once. The rearrangement uses TRBV5-6 and TRBJ2-7, with 8 bases fitting TRBD1. CDR1 SGHDT and CDR2 YYEEEE come from the germline V gene. This CDR3 comprises 16 residues. The ends lost 5 bases at V and 0 bases at J; junction bases unmatched: 10. The DNA for the CDR3 is TGTGCCAGCAGAAAAACCGGGACAGGAGACTCCTACGAGCAGTACGTC. Its protein is CASRKTGTGDSYEQYV.

V gene TRBV6-2 or TRBV6-3 combines with J gene TRBJ2-6, with D possibly matching TRBD1 (6 bases). The CDR3 covers 17 residues. The germline gives CDR1 MNHEY, CDR2 SVGEGT. Trimming took 6 bases from V and 0 from J, leaving 15 bases between them. The CDR3 is CASSPTTGYSGANVLTF. Written as DNA, the CDR3 is TGTGCCAGCAGCCCTACGACAGGTTACTCTGGGGCCAACGTCCTGACTTTC.

The chain is built from TRBV18 and TRBJ2-5; perhaps TRBD2 as D (6 bases). The V gene's germline CDR1 is KGHSH and CDR2 LQKENI. CDR3 length: 16 amino acids. With 6 bases removed from V and 7 bases from J, the gap between germline ends came to 24 bases. This CDR3 reads CASSVSAGSPRGTQYF. The DNA for the CDR3 is TGTGCCAGCTCCGTATCGGCGGGGTCTCCAAGGGGGACCCAGTACTTC.

The chain joins TRBV15 to TRBJ2-5, with 11 bases identical to TRBD2. Germline assignment: CDR1 LNHNV and CDR2 YYDKDF (reference sequence). V was pared by 0 bases and J by 3 bases, with 9 bases of the junction left unmatched. The CDR3 runs 18 residues. The CDR3 bases are TGTGCCACCAGCAGAGATAAGGGAGTAGCGGGGGGGGAAGAGACCCAGTACTTC. As protein: CATSRDKGVAGGEETQYF. Full variable domain (remainder filled in from reference TRBV15 and TRBJ2-5): DAMVIQNPRYQVTQFGKPVTLSCSQTLNHNVMYWYQQKSSQAPKLLFHYYDKDFNNEADTPDNFQSRRPNTSFCFLDIRSPGLGDTAMYLCATSRDKGVAGGEETQYFGPGTRLLVL.

The chain carries TRBV19 and TRBJ1-6, with 8 bases lining up with TRBD1. The CDR3 runs 16 residues. Germline V gene data show CDR1 as LNHDA and CDR2 as SQIVND (reference sequence). The V and J ends lost 3 bases and 9 bases, in that order; junction bases with no gene match: 10. The CDR3 nucleotides read TGTGCCAGTAGTATCTCGGGGCGCGGGACAGGTTCACCCCTCCACTTT. It is translated as CASSISGRGTGSPLHF.